The 8 T cell receptor beta chains in this list originate from one sample, sequenced in a study of blood T cell repertoires in COVID-19. Using immunoSEQ multiplex PCR, the repertoire was profiled, and TCRdb retains in-frame clones only, with some absent. This table has about 210,000 clones, around 90% appearing once. Sequencing input: PBMCs or T cells enriched from blood (not recorded which). These receptors were collected from a man aged 30-40 years in a cohort exposed to, infected with or recovered from COVID-19 (not recorded which).

Only a few counts were recorded for this clone. The rearrangement joins TRBV23-1 to TRBJ1-2; 7 nucleotides agree with TRBD1. TRBV23-1 is noted as an ORF with a role that remains uncertain. This CDR3 contains 15 residues. The J segment lost 4 bases and the V segment lost 3 bases, leaving 8 bases of the junction unmatched. The CDR3 region has the DNA TGCGCCAGCAGTCATCCCGACAGGGTCGGCTATGGCTACACCTTC. Protein: CASSHPDRVGYGYTF.

The V call is TRBV5-1, the J call TRBJ2-5, with D unclear. The germline V gene encodes CDR1 SGHRS and CDR2 YFSETQ. The length of the CDR3 is 15 residues. V was shortened by 5 bases and J by 1 base, with 15 bases between the two germline ends. CDR3 DNA sequence: TGCGCCAGCAGTCCCCGTCCCGGTAGCCAAGAGACCCAGTACTTC. It specifies CASSPRPGSQETQYF.

This clone was seen at least ten times. The chain links TRBV6-1 to TRBJ2-6, with D unclear. CDR1 and CDR2 from the germline V gene are MNHNS and SASEGT. The ends were cut back, 2 bases at V and 0 bases at J, with 5 bases in the middle. This CDR3 has 15 residues. CDR3 in amino acids: CASSELSSGANVLTF. Written as DNA, the CDR3 is TGTGCCAGCAGTGAATTGAGCTCTGGGGCCAACGTCCTGACTTTC.

The rearrangement uses TRBV5-4 and TRBJ2-7, with 7 bases that match TRBD1. Germline trimming cut 2 bases from V and 1 base from J; bases unmatched to any gene: 3. CDR3 length: 14 amino acids. Per germline, CDR1 SGHNT and CDR2 YYREEE (reference sequence). CDR3 protein: CASSFGTDSYEQYF. CDR3 DNA sequence: TGTGCCAGCAGCTTTGGGACAGATTCCTACGAGCAGTACTTC.

The V and J genes are TRBV6-5 and TRBJ1-5; D is unclear. V lost 6 bases, J lost 8 bases, and 17 bases lay in between. This CDR3 contains 14 residues. Germline values: CDR1 MNHEY, CDR2 SVGAGI. The CDR3 is CASSPGRRTEPQHF. The DNA of the CDR3 is TGTGCCAGCAGCCCGGGGAGGCGGACCGAGCCCCAGCATTTT.

The chain uses TRBV15 and TRBJ2-7, with 7 positions matching TRBD1. CDR3 length: 15 amino acids. Germline V CDR1 and CDR2: LNHNV, YYDKDF (reference sequence). The ends lost 1 base at V and 5 bases at J; junction bases unmatched: 8. In DNA form, the CDR3 reads TGTGCCACCAGCAGAGTCCGGGACAGACCAAACGAGCAGTACTTC. This gives the protein CATSRVRDRPNEQYF. Based on the CDR3 plus reference TRBV15 and TRBJ2-7, the full variable domain is DAMVIQNPRYQVTQFGKPVTLSCSQTLNHNVMYWYQQKSSQAPKLLFHYYDKDFNNEADTPDNFQSRRPNTSFCFLDIRSPGLGDTAMYLCATSRVRDRPNEQYFGPGTRLTVT.

The chain couples TRBV18 to TRBJ1-1; 7 positions match TRBD1. The CDR3 loop spans 18 amino acids. J lost 1 base, V lost 3 bases, and 14 bases had no gene match. Germline CDR1 KGHSH, CDR2 LQKENI. CDR3 protein: CASSPRTGGVAGNTEAFF. CDR3 DNA: TGTGCCAGCTCACCCAGGACAGGTGGGGTCGCGGGGAACACTGAAGCTTTCTTT.

The chain combines TRBV5-5 with TRBJ1-1; D remains unclear. Per the germline V gene, CDR1 is SGHKS and CDR2 is YYEKEE (reference sequence). V was trimmed by 0 bases and J by 7 bases, leaving 7 bases between them. The CDR3 consists of 12 residues. The chain's CDR3 is CASSLASGEAFF. The CDR3 DNA reads as TGTGCCAGCAGCTTGGCGTCAGGTGAAGCTTTCTTT. The full variable domain, rest sourced from reference TRBV5-5 and TRBJ1-1, is DAGVTQSPTHLIKTRGQQVTLRCSPISGHKSVSWYQQVLGQGPQFIFQYYEKEERGRGNFPDRFSARQFPNYSSELNVNALLLGDSALYLCASSLASGEAFFGQGTRLTVV.